The rows below give T cell receptor beta chains drawn from one sample of a study of T cell responses to AZD1222 COVID-19 vaccine. Sequencing used immunoSEQ multiplex PCR; TCRdb keeps in-frame clones, though not all of them. The table lists some 85,000 clones, about 90% of them singletons, with around 8.1% in the top ten. The specimen comprised peripheral blood, sampled on day 0 of AZD1222 vaccination. These receptor sequences come from an adult in good health. Both conserved end residues are part of each CDR3. A D gene is named only where the DNA matches it firmly. Size is omitted from some rows. Given values are once, few, many or a class for expanded clones.

abundance: once; len: 15; j_gene: TRBJ1-6; v_gene: TRBV4-2; d_gene: NA; CDR3nt: TGTGCCAGCAGCCAAGAGGGCGGGGCCAATTCACCCCTCCACTTT; CDR3aa: CASSQEGGANSPLHF
abundance: NA; len: 11; j_gene: TRBJ2-5; v_gene: TRBV5-1; d_gene: NA; CDR3nt: TGCGCCAGCAGCGTGTCAGAGACCCAGTACTTC; CDR3aa: CASSVSETQYF
abundance: once; len: 15; j_gene: TRBJ1-5; v_gene: TRBV6-6; d_gene: TRBD1; CDR3nt: TGTGCCAGCAAGCTTAGGACAGGGATGAATCAGCCCCAGCATTTT; CDR3aa: CASKLRTGMNQPQHF
abundance: NA; len: 14; j_gene: TRBJ1-5; v_gene: TRBV19; d_gene: TRBD1; CDR3nt: TGTGCCAGTAGTATATCAGGGGGCGGTCAGCCCCAGCATTTT; CDR3aa: CASSISGGGQPQHF
abundance: NA; len: 18; j_gene: TRBJ1-6; v_gene: TRBV2; d_gene: NA; CDR3nt: TGTGCCAGCAGTGAACCAAGACAGGATCCGAACTATAATTCACCCCTCCACTTT; CDR3aa: CASSEPRQDPNYNSPLHF
abundance: NA; len: 14; j_gene: TRBJ2-1; v_gene: TRBV3-1/TRBV3-2; d_gene: NA; CDR3nt: TGTGCCAGCAGCCATTCCGGGGGTTACAATGAGCAGTTCTTC; CDR3aa: CASSHSGGYNEQFF
abundance: NA; len: 15; j_gene: TRBJ1-5; v_gene: TRBV6-5; d_gene: NA; CDR3nt: TGTGCCAGCAGGGGGATTGGCAGGGGATATCAGCCCCAGCATTTT; CDR3aa: CASRGIGRGYQPQHF
abundance: NA; len: 20; j_gene: TRBJ1-1; v_gene: TRBV28; d_gene: NA; CDR3nt: TGTGCCAGCAACTCCAACCCAGGGAGGGACCGCCTAGTTCGGACCACTGAAGCTTTCTTT; CDR3aa: CASNSNPGRDRLVRTTEAFF
abundance: NA; len: 16; j_gene: TRBJ2-3; v_gene: TRBV7-2; d_gene: NA; CDR3nt: TGTGCCAGCAGCTTATGGAGTAGGTCAAGCACAGATACGCAGTATTTT; CDR3aa: CASSLWSRSSTDTQYF
abundance: NA; len: 14; j_gene: TRBJ1-1; v_gene: TRBV19; d_gene: TRBD1; CDR3nt: TGTGCCAGTAGTACCACCGGGACAGTGTTTGAAGCTTTCTTT; CDR3aa: CASSTTGTVFEAFF
abundance: NA; len: 13; j_gene: TRBJ2-1; v_gene: TRBV6-2/TRBV6-3; d_gene: NA; CDR3nt: TGTGCCAGCAGTTACCGCCCCGGGGGTGAGCAGTTCTTC; CDR3aa: CASSYRPGGEQFF
abundance: NA; len: 15; j_gene: TRBJ1-5; v_gene: TRBV2; d_gene: NA; CDR3nt: TGTGCCAGCAGTGACCAGGGGAGTAGCAATCAGCCCCAGCATTTT; CDR3aa: CASSDQGSSNQPQHF
abundance: NA; len: 14; j_gene: TRBJ2-5; v_gene: TRBV27; d_gene: NA; CDR3nt: TGTGCCAGCAGTCCCCTGCTAGCGACGGAGACCCAGTACTTC; CDR3aa: CASSPLLATETQYF
abundance: once; len: 12; j_gene: TRBJ1-5; v_gene: TRBV25-1; d_gene: NA; CDR3nt: TGTGCCAGCAGTTTGGGGTTTTCCCCCCAGCATTTT; CDR3aa: CASSLGFSPQHF
abundance: NA; len: 16; j_gene: TRBJ2-7; v_gene: TRBV4-2; d_gene: TRBD2; CDR3nt: TGTGCCAGCAGCCAGGTCGGGGGGGCTAGCTCCTACGAGCAGTACTTC; CDR3aa: CASSQVGGASSYEQYF
abundance: NA; len: 14; j_gene: TRBJ2-7; v_gene: TRBV6-6; d_gene: NA; CDR3nt: TGTGCCAGCAGACGGGACTTTAGCTCCTACGAGCAGTACTTC; CDR3aa: CASRRDFSSYEQYF
abundance: NA; len: 12; j_gene: TRBJ1-6; v_gene: TRBV7-2; d_gene: NA; CDR3nt: TGTGCCAGCAGCTTAGCAAGGGCGCCCCTCCACTTT; CDR3aa: CASSLARAPLHF
abundance: NA; len: 16; j_gene: TRBJ2-7; v_gene: TRBV7-3; d_gene: TRBD1; CDR3nt: TGTGCCAGCAGCCCCCCCGCGGGACAGGGGATTTACGAGCAGTACTTC; CDR3aa: CASSPPAGQGIYEQYF